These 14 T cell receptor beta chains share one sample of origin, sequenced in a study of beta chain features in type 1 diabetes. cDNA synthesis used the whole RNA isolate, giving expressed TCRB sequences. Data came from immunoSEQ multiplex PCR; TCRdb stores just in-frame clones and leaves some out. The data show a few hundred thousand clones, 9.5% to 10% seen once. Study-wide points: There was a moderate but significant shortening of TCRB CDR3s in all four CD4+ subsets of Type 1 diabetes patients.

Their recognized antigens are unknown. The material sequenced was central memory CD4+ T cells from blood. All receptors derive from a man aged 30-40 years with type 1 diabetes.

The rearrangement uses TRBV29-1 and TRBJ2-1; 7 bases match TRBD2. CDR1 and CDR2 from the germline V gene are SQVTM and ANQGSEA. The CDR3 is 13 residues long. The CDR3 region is CCLGRASYNEQFF. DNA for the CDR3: TGCTGTCTGGGGAGGGCTTCCTACAATGAGCAGTTCTTC.

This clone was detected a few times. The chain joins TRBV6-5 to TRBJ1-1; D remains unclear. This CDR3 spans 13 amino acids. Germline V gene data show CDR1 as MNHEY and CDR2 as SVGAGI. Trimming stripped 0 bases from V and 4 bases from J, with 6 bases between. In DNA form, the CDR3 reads TGTGCCAGCAGTTACTCTTCGAGCACTGAAGCTTTCTTT. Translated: CASSYSSSTEAFF.

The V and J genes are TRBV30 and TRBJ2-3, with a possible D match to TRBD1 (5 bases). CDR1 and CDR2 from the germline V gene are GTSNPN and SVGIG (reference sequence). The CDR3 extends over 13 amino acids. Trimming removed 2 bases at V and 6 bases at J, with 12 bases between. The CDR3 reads CAWSPKGADTQYF. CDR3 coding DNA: TGTGCCTGGAGTCCAAAAGGGGCTGATACGCAGTATTTT.

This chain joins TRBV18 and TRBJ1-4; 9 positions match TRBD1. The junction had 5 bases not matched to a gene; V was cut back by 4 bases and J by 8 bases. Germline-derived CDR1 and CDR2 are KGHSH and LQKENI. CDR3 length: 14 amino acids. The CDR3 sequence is CASSRGTGSEKLFF. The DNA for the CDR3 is TGTGCCAGCTCACGCGGGACAGGGAGCGAAAAACTGTTTTTT. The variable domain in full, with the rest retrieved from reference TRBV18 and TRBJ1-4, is NAGVMQNPRHLVRRRGQEARLRCSPMKGHSHVYWYRQLPEEGLKFMVYLQKENIIDESGMPKERFSAEFPKEGPSILRIQQVVRGDSAAYFCASSRGTGSEKLFFGSGTQLSVL.

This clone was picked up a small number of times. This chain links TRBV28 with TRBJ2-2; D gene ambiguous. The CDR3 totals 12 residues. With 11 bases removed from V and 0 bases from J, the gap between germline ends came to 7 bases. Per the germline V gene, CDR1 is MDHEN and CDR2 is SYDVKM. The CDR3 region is CALGANTGELFF. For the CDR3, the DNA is TGTGCCCTGGGCGCGAACACCGGGGAGCTGTTTTTT.

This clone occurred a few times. CDR3 loop: CSVEDHRGQPQHF. The CDR3 coding sequence is TGCAGCGTTGAGGACCACCGGGGTCAGCCCCAGCATTTT. The chain carries TRBV29-1 and TRBJ1-5, with D uncertain. The CDR3 runs 13 residues. Germline V gives CDR1 SQVTM, CDR2 ANQGSEA. The V end lost 3 bases, the J end lost 6 bases, and 12 bases lay between the germline ends.

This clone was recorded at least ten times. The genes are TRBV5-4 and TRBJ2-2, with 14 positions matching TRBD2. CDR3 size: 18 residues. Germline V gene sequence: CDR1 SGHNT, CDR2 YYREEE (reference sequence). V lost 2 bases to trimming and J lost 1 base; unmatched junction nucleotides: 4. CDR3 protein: CASSLKTSGRGNTGELFF. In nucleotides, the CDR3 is TGTGCCAGCAGCTTAAAGACTAGCGGGAGGGGGAACACCGGGGAGCTGTTTTTT. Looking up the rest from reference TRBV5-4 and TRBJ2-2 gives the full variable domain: ETGVTQSPTHLIKTRGQQVTLRCSSQSGHNTVSWYQQALGQGPQFIFQYYREEENGRGNFPPRFSGLQFPNYSSELNVNALELDDSALYLCASSLKTSGRGNTGELFFGEGSRLTVL.

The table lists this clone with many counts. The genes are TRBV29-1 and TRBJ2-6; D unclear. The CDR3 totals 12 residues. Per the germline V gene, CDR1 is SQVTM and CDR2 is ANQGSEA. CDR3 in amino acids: CSAMAGANVLTF. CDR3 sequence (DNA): TGCAGTGCCATGGCTGGGGCCAACGTCCTGACTTTC. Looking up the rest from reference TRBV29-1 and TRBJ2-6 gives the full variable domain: SAVISQKPSRDICQRGTSLTIQCQVDSQVTMMFWYRQQPGQSLTLIATANQGSEATYESGFVIDKFPISRPNLTFSTLTVSNMSPEDSSIYLCSAMAGANVLTFGAGSRLTVL.

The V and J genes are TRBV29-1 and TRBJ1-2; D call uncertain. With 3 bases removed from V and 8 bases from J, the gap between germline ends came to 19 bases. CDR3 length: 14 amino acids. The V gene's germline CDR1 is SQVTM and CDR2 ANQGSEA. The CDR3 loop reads CSVERPTRVEGYTF. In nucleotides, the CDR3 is TGCAGCGTTGAGCGGCCTACCCGGGTTGAGGGCTACACCTTC.

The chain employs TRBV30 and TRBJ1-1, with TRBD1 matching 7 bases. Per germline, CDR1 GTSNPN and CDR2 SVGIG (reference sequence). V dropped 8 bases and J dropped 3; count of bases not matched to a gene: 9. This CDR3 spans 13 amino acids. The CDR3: CASRIDRDTEAFF. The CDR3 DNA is TGTGCCAGTAGGATCGACAGGGACACTGAAGCTTTCTTT.

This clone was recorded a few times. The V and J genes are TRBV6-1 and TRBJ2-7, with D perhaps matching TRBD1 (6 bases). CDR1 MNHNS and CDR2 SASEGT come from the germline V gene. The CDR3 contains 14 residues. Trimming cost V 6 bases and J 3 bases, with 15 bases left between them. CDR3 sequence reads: CASRPPGQHYEQYF. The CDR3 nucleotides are TGTGCCAGCAGACCTCCTGGACAGCACTACGAGCAGTACTTC.

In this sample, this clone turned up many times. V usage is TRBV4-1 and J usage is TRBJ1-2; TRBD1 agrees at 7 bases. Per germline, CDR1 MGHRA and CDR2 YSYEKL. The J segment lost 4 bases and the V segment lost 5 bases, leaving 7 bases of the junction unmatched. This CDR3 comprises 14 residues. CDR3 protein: CASSTLQGSYGYTF. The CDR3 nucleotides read TGCGCCAGCAGCACCCTACAGGGGAGCTATGGCTACACCTTC.

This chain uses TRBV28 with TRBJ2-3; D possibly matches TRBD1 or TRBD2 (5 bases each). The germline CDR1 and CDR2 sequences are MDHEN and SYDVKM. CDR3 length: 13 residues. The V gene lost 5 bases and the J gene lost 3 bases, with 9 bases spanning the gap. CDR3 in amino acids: CASSRDLTDTQYF. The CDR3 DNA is TGTGCCAGCAGTAGGGACCTGACAGATACGCAGTATTTT.

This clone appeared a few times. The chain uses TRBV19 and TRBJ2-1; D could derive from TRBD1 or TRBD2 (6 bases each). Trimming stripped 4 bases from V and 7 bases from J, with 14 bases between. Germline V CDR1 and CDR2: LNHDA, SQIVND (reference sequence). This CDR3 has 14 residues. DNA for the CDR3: TGTGCCAGTAGTAGCGGGACAACGGGGAATGAGCAGTTCTTC. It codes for CASSSGTTGNEQFF.